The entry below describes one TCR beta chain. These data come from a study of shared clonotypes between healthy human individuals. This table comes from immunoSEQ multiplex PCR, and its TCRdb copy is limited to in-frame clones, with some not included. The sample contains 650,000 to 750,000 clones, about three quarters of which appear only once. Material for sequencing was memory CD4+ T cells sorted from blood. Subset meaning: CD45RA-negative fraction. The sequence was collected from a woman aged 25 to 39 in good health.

The CDR3 nucleotides read TGTGCCAGCAGCTCCCGGACTAGCGGGAGTAGAAGTGATAATAGGGATACGCAGTATTTT. This gives the protein CASSSRTSGSRSDNRDTQYF. The chain joins TRBV9 to TRBJ2-3, with TRBD2 matching 13 bases. Trimming took 4 bases from V and 6 from J; bases not matched to a gene: 20. This CDR3 is 20 amino acids long. The germline CDR1 and CDR2 sequences are SGDLS and YYNGEE. The full variable domain, rest sourced from reference TRBV9 and TRBJ2-3, is DSGVTQTPKHLITATGQRVTLRCSPRSGDLSVYWYQQSLDQGLQFLIQYYNGEERAKGNILERFSAQQFPDLHSELNLSSLELGDSALYFCASSSRTSGSRSDNRDTQYFGPGTRLTVL.